These 11 T cell receptor beta chains were all obtained from the same sample, sequenced in a study of blood T cell repertoires in COVID-19. Profiled with immunoSEQ multiplex PCR; TCRdb holds only in-frame clones, not every one. The data contain approximately 41,000 clones, 85% to 90% of them singletons. The sequencing input was peripheral blood. The receptor source for this set is a human donor in a cohort sampled during active COVID-19.

The chain employs TRBV12-3 or TRBV12-4 and TRBJ1-1, with D hard to call. V was pared by 1 base and J by 5 bases, with 8 bases between. The CDR3 has 13 amino acids. Written as DNA, the CDR3 is TGTGCCAGCAGTTTAGGCAGTCAAACTGAAGCTTTCTTT. This encodes CASSLGSQTEAFF.

The J gene is TRBJ2-4, the V gene TRBV11-3; D remains unclear. Trimming shortened V by 0 bases and J by 12 bases, and 12 bases separated the two germline ends. The germline V gene encodes CDR1 SGHNT and CDR2 YENEEA. This CDR3 has 13 residues. In nucleotides, the CDR3 is TGTGCCAGCAGCTTAGATGTGTTGGCCCCTCAGTACTTC. Translating gives CASSLDVLAPQYF.

This clone was found a few times. Written as DNA, the CDR3 is TGTGCCAGCAGTGGAACACAGGCGCGGGGGAGCTACACCTTC. Amino acid sequence: CASSGTQARGSYTF. V usage is TRBV2 and J usage is TRBJ1-2; tentatively, D is TRBD1 (5 bases). With 4 bases removed from V and 9 bases from J, the gap between germline ends came to 18 bases. The V gene's germline CDR1 is SNHLY and CDR2 FYNNEI. The CDR3 contains 14 residues.

The V gene is TRBV18, the J gene TRBJ2-7; D perhaps matches TRBD2 (6 bases). The CDR3 runs 16 residues. CDR1 and CDR2 (germline): KGHSH, LQKENI. V gave up 3 bases and J gave up 0 bases, with 15 bases separating them. The DNA of the CDR3 is TGTGCCAGCTCACCGTTAAGCGGGTTCCGCTCCTACGAGCAGTACTTC. As protein: CASSPLSGFRSYEQYF.

This rearrangement joins TRBV5-1 to TRBJ1-4, with 7 bases aligning to TRBD1. In germline, CDR1 is SGHRS, CDR2 YFSETQ. After removal of 3 bases from V and 6 bases from J, the junction contained 5 bases not matched to a gene. The CDR3 extends over 14 amino acids. In DNA, the CDR3 is TGCGCCAGCAGCTACAGGGGTGAGGATGAAAAACTGTTTTTT. This translates into CASSYRGEDEKLFF.

V gene TRBV6-5 combines with J gene TRBJ2-7; TRBD1 agrees at 9 bases. CDR3 size: 16 residues. Germline V gene sequence: CDR1 MNHEY, CDR2 SVGAGI. The ends lost 4 bases at V and 1 base at J; junction bases unmatched: 8. The CDR3 coding sequence is TGTGCCAGCAGTTCGACCGGGACAGGGCCTTCCTACGAGCAGTACTTC. Translated, it gives CASSSTGTGPSYEQYF.

This chain links TRBV27 with TRBJ1-2; D gene unclear. The CDR3 runs 17 residues. Per the germline V gene, CDR1 is MNHEY and CDR2 is SMNVEV (reference sequence). Trimming removed 3 bases at V and 6 bases at J, with 23 bases between. The CDR3 reads CASSFSGKTIAIHGYTF. Here the CDR3 DNA reads TGTGCCAGCAGTTTTTCCGGGAAGACTATCGCGATCCATGGCTACACCTTC.

A single count supports this clone. The rearrangement uses TRBV5-5 and TRBJ1-4; D may be TRBD1 (5 bases). The CDR3 length is 14 residues. Trimming took 1 base from V and 7 from J, leaving 11 bases between them. The germline CDR1 and CDR2 sequences are SGHKS and YYEKEE (reference sequence). DNA of the CDR3: TGTGCCAGCAGCTTGACACAGGTTCGTGAAAAACTGTTTTTT. Protein sequence: CASSLTQVREKLFF. Based on the CDR3 plus reference TRBV5-5 and TRBJ1-4, the full variable domain is DAGVTQSPTHLIKTRGQQVTLRCSPISGHKSVSWYQQVLGQGPQFIFQYYEKEERGRGNFPDRFSARQFPNYSSELNVNALLLGDSALYLCASSLTQVREKLFFGSGTQLSVL.

This clone was recorded only once. V gene TRBV28 combines with J gene TRBJ1-2; 7 nucleotides match TRBD1. The ends lost 8 bases at V and 2 bases at J; junction bases unmatched: 8. The CDR3 loop spans 14 amino acids. The germline V gene has CDR1 MDHEN and CDR2 SYDVKM. The CDR3 DNA is TGTGCCAGCGATAAAGCGACAGGGAACTATGGCTACACCTTC. It specifies CASDKATGNYGYTF.

CDR3 residues: CASSRQGVTEAFF. CDR3 sequence (DNA): TGTGCCAGTAGTAGACAGGGGGTTACTGAAGCTTTCTTT. The genes are TRBV19 and TRBJ1-1; 9 nucleotides match TRBD1. V shed 4 bases and J 5 bases; nucleotides not matched to a gene: 2. The length of the CDR3 is 13 residues. Germline CDR1 LNHDA, CDR2 SQIVND (reference sequence).

CDR3 DNA: TGTGCCAGCAGCTTGGGCGGGGCGGGGAATGAGCAGTTCTTC. It yields the protein CASSLGGAGNEQFF. This sequence joins TRBV5-4 and TRBJ2-1; maybe TRBD2 (6 bases). The germline gives CDR1 SGHNT, CDR2 YYREEE (reference sequence). The CDR3 length is 14 residues. V shed 0 bases and J shed 7 bases, with 11 bases lying between them.